These 13 T cell receptor beta chains originate from one sample sequenced in a study of blood T cell repertoires in COVID-19. Repertoires were generated with immunoSEQ multiplex PCR, while TCRdb's copy carries only in-frame clones and drops some. The sample records roughly 100,000 clones, more than 75% being singletons. The sample comprised peripheral blood. Source of these receptors: a human donor in a cohort sampled during active COVID-19.

This chain links TRBV3-1 (or the pseudogene TRBV3-2) with TRBJ2-7; no clear D. CDR1 LGHDT and CDR2 YNNKEL come from the germline V gene (reference sequence). The CDR3 runs 13 residues. V lost 0 bases and J 6 bases, leaving 9 bases between the germline ends. CDR3 region: CASSQDAAREQYF. As DNA, the CDR3 is TGTGCCAGCAGCCAAGACGCGGCTCGCGAGCAGTACTTC.

The table lists this clone with a count of one. This chain uses TRBV5-4 with TRBJ2-3; TRBD2 aligns across 13 bases. Germline-derived CDR1 and CDR2 are SGHNT and YYREEE (reference sequence). V dropped 0 bases and J dropped 7; count of bases not matched to a gene: 5. The CDR3 covers 16 residues. CDR3 sequence (DNA): TGTGCCAGCAGCTTGGGGACTAGCGGGAGAGGGAATACGCAGTATTTT. Translating it yields CASSLGTSGRGNTQYF.

CDR3 nucleotide sequence: TGTGCCAGCAGCGTACAGGGGGCTGACGGCGAGCAGTACTTC. Amino acid sequence: CASSVQGADGEQYF. The chain has TRBV9 and TRBJ2-7, with 8 bases lining up with TRBD1. The CDR3 totals 14 residues. V lost 1 base and J lost 6; bases outside the gene matches: 6. Germline CDR1 and CDR2: SGDLS and YYNGEE.

This chain joins TRBV5-1 and TRBJ1-2; the D gene is possibly TRBD1 (5 bases). The CDR3 is made up of 16 amino acids. The germline CDR1 and CDR2 sequences are SGHRS and YFSETQ. Trimming took 0 bases from V and 5 from J, leaving 17 bases between them. The DNA of the CDR3 is TGCGCCAGCAGCTTGGGGGGCCTGGACGGCATTTATGGCTACACCTTC. This gives the protein CASSLGGLDGIYGYTF.

CDR3 protein: CSARGRHQETQYF. The CDR3 DNA is TGCAGCGCTCGGGGTCGGCACCAAGAGACCCAGTACTTC. The chain uses TRBV29-1 and TRBJ2-5; D is perhaps TRBD2 (5 bases). V was trimmed by 7 bases and J by 0 bases, leaving 12 bases between them. CDR1 and CDR2 (germline): SQVTM, ANQGSEA. CDR3 length equals 13 residues.

The genes are TRBV9 and TRBJ2-3; TRBD1 is a possible D gene (5 bases). CDR1 and CDR2 from the germline V gene are SGDLS and YYNGEE. Between the trimmed V and J ends, which lost 3 bases and 2 bases, there was a span of 13 bases. The CDR3 spans 15 residues. The CDR3 DNA sequence: TGTGCCAGCAGCGCCAGCCCCAGGGACACAGATACGCAGTATTTT. The encoded protein is CASSASPRDTDTQYF.

The V call is TRBV24-1, the J call TRBJ2-7; a possible D gene is TRBD1 (6 bases). CDR3 size: 20 residues. Germline lookup yields CDR1 KGHDR and CDR2 SFDVKD. The V and J ends lost 7 bases and 1 base respectively, with 31 bases between them. CDR3 sequence: CATRNRDISSCNFRSYEQYF. The CDR3 DNA reads as TGTGCCACCAGAAACCGGGACATCAGTTCCTGTAACTTCCGATCCTACGAGCAGTACTTC.

A note on this clone: At one of its ends the junction is not consistent with the germline gene, which may arise from a read error. This chain uses TRBV28 with TRBJ2-2; 7 bases agree with TRBD2. The germline gives CDR1 MDHEN, CDR2 SYDVKM. The CDR3 contains 20 residues. The CDR3 reads CASSLFAGEPFGLIVGELFF. The CDR3 coding sequence is TGTGCCAGCAGCTTATTTGCGGGAGAGCCCTTCGGCCTGATTGTCGGGGAGCTGTTTTTT.

This rearrangement joins TRBV10-3 to TRBJ2-7, with 10 positions matching TRBD1. Germline V CDR1 and CDR2: ENHRY, SYGVKD. This CDR3 is built from 13 residues. With 8 bases clipped from V and 3 bases from J, the junction kept 4 bases outside the gene matches. The CDR3 nucleotides read TGTGCCATCCTCGGGACAGGGGACTACGAGCAGTACTTC. This translates into CAILGTGDYEQYF.

This chain connects TRBV6-4 to TRBJ1-2; D may be TRBD1 (5 bases). CDR1 and CDR2 from the germline V gene are MRHNA and SNTAGT. V dropped 4 bases and J dropped 2 bases, with 11 bases sitting between them. This CDR3 is built from 14 residues. This CDR3 reads CASSANPGNYGYTF. In DNA form, the CDR3 reads TGTGCCAGCAGTGCCAACCCAGGGAACTATGGCTACACCTTC.

This chain links TRBV6-5 with TRBJ2-7, with 7 positions matching TRBD2. Germline V gene data show CDR1 as MNHEY and CDR2 as SVGAGI. J was trimmed by 5 bases and V by 0 bases; bases with no gene match: 10. This CDR3 is built from 16 residues. The CDR3 nucleotides read TGTGCCAGCAGTTACTCGACTAGCTTATTCCCCCACGAGCAGTACTTC. It specifies CASSYSTSLFPHEQYF.

The chain links TRBV7-2 to TRBJ2-5; D is unresolved. This CDR3 is 15 amino acids long. The V end was cut by 5 bases, the J end by 0 bases, with 13 bases between. Germline loops: CDR1 SGHTA, CDR2 FQGNSA. The CDR3 protein is CASSGGWVYQETQYF. In DNA form, the CDR3 reads TGTGCCAGCAGCGGCGGCTGGGTGTACCAAGAGACCCAGTACTTC.

This chain links TRBV6-5 with TRBJ2-7; TRBD2 might be the D (6 bases). CDR1 and CDR2 from the germline V gene are MNHEY and SVGAGI. The CDR3 has 15 residues. V was pared by 2 bases and J by 4 bases, with 15 bases between. The CDR3 region is CASSYLQGTSYEQYF. The CDR3 DNA follows: TGTGCCAGCAGTTACCTACAAGGGACTTCATACGAGCAGTACTTC.